This TCR beta chain was profiled in a study of shared clonotypes between healthy human individuals (dated by TCRdb to 2018 to 2021). General notes on the study: The cohort included three men and two women between 18 and 49 years of age. For each donor, three plates each were used for CD4 naive and CD4 memory, two plates were used for CD8 naive, and one plate was used for CD8 memory. The study deeply sequenced blood TCR repertoires of five healthy adults to estimate repertoire size and the extent of clonotype sharing between individuals. Different laboratories and diverse techniques were used to prepare libraries and sequence TCR repertoires, to increase sequencing depth and limit assay-specific biases. Per donor, leukapheresis produced somewhere between about 0.9 and 10 billion PBMCs. The study at large found these results: The small number of donors limited the genetic and exposure-history diversity represented. Incomplete sequencing was indicated by rarefaction of sorted-subset datasets, despite the large sequencing depth. Pairwise subsampling indicated that sequencing depth was expected to affect the degree of clonotype sharing among donors. Larger estimated clonotype richness was generally found for naive subsets than for memory subsets. Higher generation probabilities were observed for clonotypes shared by all four sorted-subset donors than for non-shared clonotypes. Sampling was restricted to blood, and TCR repertoires in tissue are likely to differ from TCR repertoires in blood. When a handful of donors were compared, the shared fraction of clonotypes was about 5.4% for naive CD4, over 3% for naive CD8, 2.3% for memory CD4, and 0.35% to 0.5% for memory CD8.

The donors were healthy, HIV-negative adults who had no recently reported acute infections or vaccinations. Every donor was a Caucasian adult living in Nashville, Tennessee, USA. Magnetic negative selection was used to enrich CD4+ T cells, after which naive cells were positively selected on CD45RA and the negative fraction became the memory subset. Blood was obtained by leukapheresis, after which PBMCs were separated by Ficoll-Histopaque density gradient centrifugation and cryopreserved in liquid nitrogen vapor phase. Analytical flow cytometry was used to check the purity and quantity of each magnetically sorted T cell population. From each sorted fraction, genomic DNA was isolated and quantified by UV absorbance on a Nanodrop 2000c. Using the deep immunoSEQ assay, TCR CDR3 regions were amplified from genomic DNA by multiplex PCR. Genomic DNA extracted from each cell subset was distributed evenly over all wells of several immunoSEQ 96-well plates, and each plate served as one replicate. For sorted subsets, about 200 ng genomic DNA, equal to tens of thousands of T cell genomes, was loaded into each replicate PCR. Purified libraries were quantified with a Qubit 3.0 fluorometer, sized on a Bioanalyzer 2100, and re-quantified with the KAPA Library Quantification kit. Every immunoSEQ 96-well plate was sequenced on a separate single-read 150-cycle Illumina NextSeq 550 flow cell. As for the original processing: Because the immunoSEQ output included only junctional sequences and no quality scores, the filtering could not be the same as the filtering used for full-length reads. To assign V/J genes and CDR3, sequences were annotated using PyIR, a Python wrapper for IgBLAST v1.9, with IMGT germline references. Reads were filtered out if the reads had weak V/J assignments (E-value above 1e-6), no CDR3, stop codons, out-of-frame junctions, or ambiguous translated residues. V3J clonotypes were defined as sequences sharing an identical inferred V gene, J gene, and CDR3 amino acid sequence. Percentage overlap between repertoires was computed as shared unique clonotypes divided by the size of the smaller repertoire. RTK rarefaction, the Chao1 estimator, and Recon v2.1 estimates of unobserved clonotypes were used to assess repertoire richness. Generation probabilities were computed with OLGA for all TCRbeta clonotypes obtained by the gDNA method from a few donors. As stored in TCRdb, this immuneACCESS dataset retains in-frame rearrangements with V and J assigned. A fraction of the clones does not appear; measured against another copy, unresolved V genes explain less than half of the discrepancy, and the remainder lacks a known reason. V, J and clone size derive from that table, while D and trimming were established from the DNA sequence. The sample table shows approximately 2.3 million clones, and approximately 93% are seen once. The ten most abundant clones make up 0.35% to 0.45% of the sample.

Reading from cysteine to phenylalanine, the CDR3 counts 14 amino acids. Here the CDR3 DNA is all that survives: 42 bases in frame from base 1. A distance of 9 bases separates the germline ends of V and J, which lose 3 bases and 1 base respectively. Via the germline V gene, CDR1 is MDHEN and CDR2 SYDVKM. To note about this clone: The antigen it binds to is not known. Nothing much larger sits one base from this clone, and base qualities are not available.

The clonotype comes from a man younger than 30 in good health. Some clones in this sample may be carry-over from other donors' samples. Sequenced material: naive CD4+ T cells from PBMCs. The cell subset or site label on this specimen signifies: CD45RA+ positively selected. The chain links TRBV28 with TRBJ1-1; no D gene is confidently identified. The nucleotides are TGTGCCAGCAGTTTTTTGTCACGGAACACTGAAGCTTTCTTT. Protein translation: CASSFLSRNTEAFF.